These 32 T cell receptor beta chains originate from one sample sequenced in a study of blood T cell repertoires in COVID-19. Using immunoSEQ multiplex PCR, the repertoire was profiled, and TCRdb retains in-frame clones only, with some absent. Counted here are nearly 90,000 clones, about nine tenths occurring once; the ten biggest clones make up roughly 6.3%. Sequencing was done on a sample of peripheral blood. These TCRs come from a man between 18 and 29 years old with COVID-19, enrolled during active disease.

This clone was recorded once. The rearrangement uses TRBV6-5 and TRBJ2-3; D is perhaps TRBD2 (5 bases). This CDR3 spans 14 amino acids. The V end lost 6 bases, the J end lost 5 bases, and 15 bases lay between the germline ends. From germline, CDR1 is MNHEY and CDR2 SVGAGI. The CDR3 region is CASRDGMFIDTQYF. CDR3 in DNA: TGTGCCAGCAGGGACGGGATGTTTATAGATACGCAGTATTTT.

The chain has TRBV27 and TRBJ1-6, with D hard to call. The CDR3 consists of 13 residues. Trimming took 1 base from V and 7 from J, leaving 5 bases between them. Germline CDR1 MNHEY, CDR2 SMNVEV (reference sequence). The CDR3 sequence is CASSLYPNSPLHF. The CDR3 DNA reads TGTGCCAGCAGTTTATATCCGAATTCACCCCTCCACTTT.

The CDR3 loop reads CASSRCQPTRRGGELFF. CDR3 nucleotide sequence: TGTGCCAGCAGCCGTTGTCAGCCGACCCGGAGGGGCGGGGAGCTGTTTTTT. The chain recombines TRBV25-1 with TRBJ2-2; a weak D match, TRBD2 (6 bases). V lost 6 bases and J lost 7, with 24 bases in between. The CDR3 loop spans 17 amino acids. Germline loops: CDR1 MGHDK, CDR2 SYGVNS.

This clone was recorded once. The rearrangement links TRBV2 to TRBJ1-5; TRBD1 matches at 8 bases. V was clipped by 4 bases and J by 6 bases; unmatched bases: 8. The CDR3 spans 15 residues. Per germline, CDR1 SNHLY and CDR2 FYNNEI. CDR3 DNA: TGTGCCAGCAGTGTGGCAGGGGGCGAGTCTCAGCCCCAGCATTTT. Translation: CASSVAGGESQPQHF.

This clone has just a few counts. J is TRBJ2-7 and V is TRBV5-4, with 9 bases lining up with TRBD1. CDR1 SGHNT and CDR2 YYREEE come from the germline V gene (reference sequence). V lost 5 bases, J lost 1 base, and 4 bases stayed unmatched. CDR3 length equals 14 residues. The CDR3 sequence: CASRRTGESYEQYF. CDR3 nucleotides: TGTGCCAGCAGGCGGACAGGGGAGTCCTACGAGCAGTACTTC.

J is TRBJ2-7 and V is TRBV24-1; 7 bases agree with TRBD2. Per the germline V gene, CDR1 is KGHDR and CDR2 is SFDVKD. The CDR3 covers 12 residues. V was clipped by 9 bases and J by 7 bases; unmatched bases: 8. The CDR3 spells CATRDLGGEQYF. CDR3 coding DNA: TGTGCCACCCGGGACCTCGGGGGGGAGCAGTACTTC.

The chain is built from TRBV14 and TRBJ2-7; 7 bases agree with TRBD2. V shed 4 bases, J shed 11 bases, and the junction held 20 bases outside the gene matches. The CDR3 spans 16 residues. Germline V gene lookup returns CDR1 SGHDN and CDR2 FVKESK. CDR3 nucleotides: TGTGCCAGCAGCCCCGAAACCCCAGCGGGCCCGGGGAGGGAGTACTTC. It yields the protein CASSPETPAGPGREYF.

The chain is built from TRBV14 and TRBJ1-2; 7 nucleotides match TRBD1. CDR1 is SGHDN and CDR2 is FVKESK in the germline V gene. CDR3 length: 13 residues. Trimming cost V 5 bases and J 4 bases; bases outside gene matches: 4. For the CDR3, the DNA is TGTGCCAGCAGCGGGGGACAGCTCTATGGCTACACCTTC. Translation gives CASSGGQLYGYTF.

V and J are TRBV4-1 and TRBJ2-3; 8 bases align to TRBD2. The V gene's germline CDR1 is MGHRA and CDR2 YSYEKL. V lost 4 bases to trimming and J lost 1 base; unmatched junction nucleotides: 1. The CDR3 covers 14 residues. The CDR3 region is CASSPGGGTDTQYF. The CDR3 DNA sequence: TGCGCCAGCAGCCCCGGGGGGGGCACAGATACGCAGTATTTT.

This chain uses TRBV28 with TRBJ1-5; D may be TRBD1 (5 bases). Germline V lookup: CDR1 MDHEN, CDR2 SYDVKM. V was trimmed by 1 base and J by 2 bases, leaving 9 bases between them. The CDR3 covers 15 residues. The CDR3 nucleotides read TGTGCCAGCAGTTTATTGGTCAGGGGCAATCAGCCCCAGCATTTT. Its protein is CASSLLVRGNQPQHF.

This clone was detected only once. CDR3 sequence: CASSLKGSLNTEAFF. The DNA for the CDR3 is TGTGCCAGCAGCTTAAAAGGGAGCCTGAACACTGAAGCTTTCTTT. The chain couples TRBV7-9 to TRBJ1-1; D gene ambiguous. There are 15 residues in the CDR3. Germline loops: CDR1 SEHNR, CDR2 FQNEAQ (reference sequence). V shed 2 bases and J shed 0 bases, with 10 bases lying between them. Based on the CDR3 plus reference TRBV7-9 and TRBJ1-1, the full variable domain is DTGVSQNPRHKITKRGQNVTFRCDPISEHNRLYWYRQTLGQGPEFLTYFQNEAQLEKSRLLSDRFSAERPKGSFSTLEIQRTEQGDSAMYLCASSLKGSLNTEAFFGQGTRLTVV.

This clone was detected only a few times. V gene TRBV28 combines with J gene TRBJ1-4, with D possibly TRBD1 on 6 matching bases. The CDR3 runs 15 residues. Germline CDR1 reads MDHEN; CDR2 reads SYDVKM. V lost 6 bases and J 5 bases, leaving 16 bases between the germline ends. CDR3 residues: CASRPFEGGNEKLFF. The DNA for the CDR3 is TGTGCCAGCAGGCCCTTTGAGGGGGGGAATGAAAAACTGTTTTTT. The variable domain in full, completed from reference TRBV28 and TRBJ1-4, reads DVKVTQSSRYLVKRTGEKVFLECVQDMDHENMFWYRQDPGLGLRLIYFSYDVKMKEKGDIPEGYSVSREKKERFSLILESASTNQTSMYLCASRPFEGGNEKLFFGSGTQLSVL.

The genes are TRBV4-3 and TRBJ2-7, with D possibly TRBD2 on 5 matching bases. V lost 0 bases, J lost 1 base, and 16 bases lay in between. CDR1 and CDR2 from the germline V gene are LGHNA and YSLEER. CDR3 length: 17 residues. The CDR3 loop reads CASSQDVHGLLSYEQYF. The CDR3 DNA follows: TGCGCCAGCAGCCAAGATGTGCATGGACTTCTATCCTACGAGCAGTACTTC.

The chain recombines TRBV28 with TRBJ2-2, with TRBD2 matching 12 bases. J lost 6 bases, V lost 0 bases, and 5 bases had no gene match. Germline V gene lookup returns CDR1 MDHEN and CDR2 SYDVKM. CDR3 length equals 17 residues. The CDR3 sequence: CASSLWTLAGGPGELFF. The CDR3 DNA sequence: TGTGCCAGCAGTTTATGGACCCTAGCGGGAGGGCCCGGGGAGCTGTTTTTT.

About this clone: In the same sample, other DNA sequences code for this CDR3. The CDR3 loop is CASSPGTGYTF. CDR3 DNA sequence: TGTGCCAGCAGCCCTGGGACAGGCTACACCTTC. This chain uses TRBV12-3 or TRBV12-4 with TRBJ1-2, with D perhaps TRBD1 (6 bases). Trimming removed 6 bases from V and 8 bases from J, with 10 bases in between. This CDR3 is built from 11 residues.

The rearrangement joins TRBV20-1 to TRBJ2-1; 11 bases match TRBD2. The junction had 4 bases not matched to a gene; V was cut back by 6 bases and J by 12 bases. The CDR3 sequence is 11 residues long. The germline CDR1 and CDR2 sequences are DFQATT and SNEGSKA (reference sequence). The CDR3, as DNA: TGCAGTGCACCGGGACTAGCGGTGCAGTTCTTC. It encodes CSAPGLAVQFF.

The chain carries TRBV10-3 and TRBJ2-5, with a possible D match to TRBD1 (5 bases). Germline CDR1 is ENHRY and CDR2 is SYGVKD. Trimming left V 6 bases short and J 4 bases short, with 21 bases between. The CDR3 extends over 16 amino acids. CDR3 sequence reads: CAISPTDDRDGETQYF. DNA for the CDR3: TGTGCCATCAGCCCGACCGACGACAGAGATGGAGAGACCCAGTACTTC.

As concerns this clone: An end of the junction does not agree with germline; a read error may underlie this. The chain links TRBV4-3 to TRBJ1-4; D possibly corresponds to TRBD1 (5 bases). The germline V gene has CDR1 LGHNA and CDR2 YSLEER. This CDR3 region has 15 residues. The CDR3, as DNA: TGCGCCAGCAGCCAAGATACTGGGGCGGAAGAAAAACTGCTTTTT. This gives the protein CASSQDTGAEEKLLF.

The V and J genes are TRBV24-1 and TRBJ1-3; D may be TRBD1 (5 bases). The length of the CDR3 is 16 residues. Germline CDR1 reads KGHDR; CDR2 reads SFDVKD. V was shortened by 4 bases and J by 0 bases, with 12 bases between the two germline ends. This CDR3 reads CATSESQGSSGNTIYF. The CDR3 coding sequence is TGTGCCACCAGTGAGTCCCAGGGCAGCTCTGGAAACACCATATATTTT.

This chain links TRBV2 with TRBJ2-6; TRBD1 aligns across 7 bases. The CDR3 covers 15 residues. V shed 4 bases, J shed 2 bases, and the junction held 2 bases outside the gene matches. Germline assignment: CDR1 SNHLY and CDR2 FYNNEI. Written as DNA, the CDR3 is TGTGCCAGCAGTGCTGACAGGGCTGGGGCCAACGTCCTGACTTTC. Its protein product is CASSADRAGANVLTF.

V is TRBV6-5 and J is TRBJ2-1, with D unresolved. The CDR3 totals 14 residues. V was cut by 6 bases and J by 3 bases, with 12 bases left in between. Per the germline V gene, CDR1 is MNHEY and CDR2 is SVGAGI. As DNA, the CDR3 is TGTGCCAGCAGGATGAGTCGAAACTACAATGAGCAGTTCTTC. Translating gives CASRMSRNYNEQFF.

CDR3 nucleotides: TGTGCCAGAAGCGCCTCGGGGGGGTGTAATCAGCCCCAGCATTTT. This encodes CARSASGGCNQPQHF. V gene TRBV5-3 combines with J gene TRBJ1-5; D perhaps matches TRBD1 (5 bases). TRBV5-3 falls under the ORF class, with uncertain function. The CDR3 totals 15 residues. Trimming cost V 4 bases and J 4 bases, with 15 bases left between them.

The rearrangement uses TRBV28 and TRBJ2-3, with 8 bases identical to TRBD2. The CDR3 extends over 17 amino acids. Germline assignment: CDR1 MDHEN and CDR2 SYDVKM. V was clipped by 3 bases and J by 2 bases; unmatched bases: 10. CDR3 sequence reads: CASSFEPTSGDTDTQYF. Here the CDR3 DNA reads TGTGCCAGCAGTTTCGAGCCTACTAGCGGAGACACAGATACGCAGTATTTT.

The CDR3 sequence: CASSYGTSGVYNEQFF. The CDR3 DNA is TGTGCCAGCAGCTATGGGACTAGCGGGGTCTACAATGAGCAGTTCTTC. The genes are TRBV6-2 or TRBV6-3 and TRBJ2-1, with TRBD2 matching 13 bases. The CDR3 sequence is 16 residues long. Germline lookup yields CDR1 MNHEY and CDR2 SVGEGT. The J segment lost 3 bases and the V segment lost 6 bases, leaving 5 bases of the junction unmatched.

In DNA, the CDR3 is TGTGCCAGTAGTATAGTTTCCAGGGCAGGCGAGCAGTACTTC. This translates into CASSIVSRAGEQYF. The V and J genes are TRBV19 and TRBJ2-7; possibly TRBD1 for D (5 bases). Trimming removed 1 base at V and 6 bases at J, with 13 bases between. Germline CDR1 and CDR2: LNHDA and SQIVND (reference sequence). The CDR3 runs to 14 residues.

This clone was found a few times. This sequence joins TRBV28 and TRBJ1-5; 7 bases are a match to TRBD1. This CDR3 comprises 14 residues. Trimming took 5 bases from V and 2 from J; bases not matched to a gene: 3. Per the germline V gene, CDR1 is MDHEN and CDR2 is SYDVKM. The CDR3 protein is CASSITGGNQPQHF. The CDR3, as DNA: TGTGCCAGCAGTATTACAGGGGGCAATCAGCCCCAGCATTTT.

The rearrangement joins TRBV4-2 to TRBJ2-7; 14 bases fit TRBD2. Germline CDR1 reads LGHNA; CDR2 reads YNFKEQ. Trimming removed 3 bases from V and 5 bases from J; junction bases left unmatched: 6. CDR3 size: 16 residues. CDR3 amino acids: CASSHTGTSGSDEQYF. CDR3 DNA: TGTGCCAGCAGCCACACCGGGACTAGCGGGAGTGACGAGCAGTACTTC.

The chain combines TRBV7-9 with TRBJ2-1, with a weak D call TRBD1 (6 bases). Germline loops: CDR1 SEHNR, CDR2 FQNEAQ (reference sequence). V gave up 8 bases and J gave up 2 bases, with 10 bases separating them. The CDR3 is 13 residues long. The CDR3 region is CASQGPPYNEQFF. The CDR3 DNA reads TGTGCCAGCCAGGGGCCTCCCTACAATGAGCAGTTCTTC.

The DNA of the CDR3 is TGTGCCAGCAGCGTAGATGGGGACAGGGGCTACGAGCAGTACTTC. Translating gives CASSVDGDRGYEQYF. The chain is built from TRBV9 and TRBJ2-7, with 10 bases fitting TRBD1. This CDR3 is built from 15 residues. Germline CDR1 SGDLS, CDR2 YYNGEE. V lost 0 bases to trimming and J lost 3 bases; unmatched junction nucleotides: 3.

The rearrangement links TRBV2 to TRBJ1-1, with a weak D call TRBD1 (5 bases). V was shortened by 8 bases and J by 7 bases, with 8 bases between the two germline ends. Germline CDR1 SNHLY, CDR2 FYNNEI. The CDR3 is 10 amino acids. The CDR3: CASVDSEAFF. The CDR3 DNA follows: TGTGCCAGCGTAGACAGTGAAGCTTTCTTT.

The chain combines TRBV19 with TRBJ2-1, with TRBD2 matching over 7 bases. The germline CDR1 and CDR2 sequences are LNHDA and SQIVND (reference sequence). CDR3 size: 13 residues. V lost 5 bases and J lost 4; bases outside the gene matches: 2. The DNA for the CDR3 is TGTGCCAGTAGTTATAGCGGGTACAATGAGCAGTTCTTC. This sequence encodes CASSYSGYNEQFF.

In DNA form, the CDR3 reads TGCGCCAGCAGCTTGGCCACTGTCTCTGGGGCCAACGTCCTGACTTTC. It specifies CASSLATVSGANVLTF. The gene calls are TRBV5-1 and TRBJ2-6; unclear D gene. The V end was cut by 0 bases, the J end by 0 bases, with 7 bases between. CDR1 and CDR2 from the germline V gene are SGHRS and YFSETQ. The CDR3 loop spans 16 amino acids.